This paragraph reports one T cell receptor (beta chain). Some clones are missing from TCRdb's copy, which holds only in-frame ones; the method was immunoSEQ multiplex PCR. The table lists about 46,000 clones, 75% to 90% of them singletons. CDR1 and CDR2 from the germline V gene are SGDLS and YYNGEE. V lost 0 bases and J lost 4; bases outside the gene matches: 5. This CDR3 is 16 amino acids long. This sample stems from a study of blood T cell repertoires in COVID-19. Sequencing was done on a sample of peripheral blood. The sequence was collected from a man in his 60s with active COVID-19. The rearrangement uses TRBV9 and TRBJ1-3, with TRBD1 identical over 9 bases. The CDR3 here is CASSVGGQGAGNTIYF. The CDR3 DNA sequence: TGTGCCAGCAGCGTAGGGGGACAGGGTGCCGGAAACACCATATATTTT.